This T cell receptor beta chain was captured by sequencing in a study of CD8+ T cells in alopecia areata. Notes on the study in general: Clonality exceeded that of normal scalp in lesional scalp, most notably in alopecia totalis/universalis. Relative to mice, TCR sharing across patients was less clear, a difference possibly HLA-related. Alphabeta T cells residing in normal skin are also sequenced in scalp samples.

RNA was extracted and reverse transcribed into cDNA as the sequencing template. The assay was immunoSEQ multiplex PCR, and TCRdb's table has in-frame clones only and misses some. The sample consists of some 180,000 clones, about 61% of them appearing once. In regard to this clone: Its specificity is not known.

The sorting of PBMCs gave CD4+ and CD8+ T cells. J lost 0 bases, V lost 0 bases, and 10 bases had no gene match. Germline assignment: CDR1 MGHRA and CDR2 YSYEKL. This CDR3 contains 18 residues. The chain couples TRBV4-1 to TRBJ1-1, with TRBD1 matching 7 bases. Sequencing was done on a sample of CD8+ T cells sorted from blood. This TCR was recovered from a human donor in good health. DNA of the CDR3: TGCGCCAGCAGCCAAGACCCCTCAGGGGGGTACATGAACACTGAAGCTTTCTTT. Translating it yields CASSQDPSGGYMNTEAFF.